This passage covers 17 T cell receptor beta chains from one sample sequenced in a study of type 1 regulatory T cells. In TCRdb, the reads were re-called with MiXCR into one record per CDR3 protein. The repertoire includes 88,000 or so distinct CDR3 sequences, 25% to 40% of them detected once, and less than 2.5% sits in the top ten. Sequencing was carried out using CD4+ T cells, either the whole sample or a sorted fraction (not recorded which). The receptors stem from a human donor in good health.

To note about this clonotype: A much more abundant neighbour one base away suggests this may be a read error. The chain couples TRBV7-2 to TRBJ2-2; D is undetermined. The CDR3 is 12 amino acids. Per germline, CDR1 SGHTA and CDR2 FQGNSA. Deletions cut 5 bases from V and 3 bases from J, with 4 bases between. In nucleotides, the CDR3 is TGTGCCAGCAGCCGTTACACCGGGGAGCTGTTTTTT. Amino acids: CASSRYTGELFF.

In this sample, this clonotype is medium-sized. J is TRBJ2-5 and V is TRBV29-1; weak D call: TRBD2 (6 bases). The CDR3 has 15 residues. From germline, CDR1 is SQVTM and CDR2 ANQGSEA. V was pared by 7 bases and J by 0 bases, with 18 bases between. CDR3 DNA: TGCAGCGCCCATGGTGAGGGCGGGAACCAAGAGACCCAGTACTTC. Translation: CSAHGEGGNQETQYF.

This clonotype came up a few times. The gene calls are TRBV4-3 and TRBJ2-1, with D perhaps given as TRBD1 or TRBD2 (6 bases each). Between the trimmed V and J ends, which lost 8 bases and 3 bases, there was a span of 17 bases. The CDR3 extends over 15 amino acids. Germline CDR1 is LGHNA and CDR2 is YSLEER. The CDR3 is CASSMSGEVYNEQFF. The CDR3 DNA follows: TGCGCCAGCTCAATGTCAGGGGAGGTCTACAATGAGCAGTTCTTC.

This chain links TRBV20-1 with TRBJ1-4; D gene unclear. This CDR3 has 15 residues. Germline V gene lookup returns CDR1 DFQATT and CDR2 SNEGSKA (reference sequence). V was shortened by 0 bases and J by 5 bases, with 13 bases between the two germline ends. The CDR3 coding sequence is TGCAGTGCTAGAGATTCCTCTAAGGAAAATGAAAAACTGTTTTTT. Amino acid sequence: CSARDSSKENEKLFF.

This clonotype has just a few counts. The chain carries TRBV4-1 and TRBJ2-2; TRBD1 aligns across 7 bases. The V and J ends lost 2 bases and 7 bases, in that order; junction bases with no gene match: 10. The CDR3 is made up of 16 amino acids. CDR1 is MGHRA, CDR2 YSYEKL, per germline. The CDR3: CASSQIQGLGFGELFF. In DNA, the CDR3 is TGCGCCAGCAGCCAAATACAGGGGCTTGGTTTCGGGGAGCTGTTTTTT.

V gene TRBV3-1 combines with J gene TRBJ2-7; either TRBD1 or TRBD2 may supply D (5 bases each). Germline V gene data show CDR1 as LGHDT and CDR2 as YNNKEL (reference sequence). The CDR3 covers 14 residues. Trimming took off 5 bases at V and 0 bases at J, with 11 bases between the two ends. CDR3 DNA sequence: TGTGCCAGCAGCACACGGGACCACTCCTACGAGCAGTACTTC. Amino acid sequence: CASSTRDHSYEQYF.

This chain joins TRBV14 and TRBJ2-7; a weak D match, TRBD2 (6 bases). Deletions cut 4 bases from V and 3 bases from J, with 16 bases between. Germline V gene sequence: CDR1 SGHDN, CDR2 FVKESK. The CDR3 covers 15 residues. The CDR3 DNA sequence: TGTGCCAGCAGCCCCCTGGGACTTCGATTCTACGAGCAGTACTTC. This sequence encodes CASSPLGLRFYEQYF.

Comment on this clonotype: Given the absence of the conserved phenylalanine or tryptophan at the CDR3 end, a read error is likely. The rearrangement uses TRBV5-1 and TRBJ2-1; no definite D call. The CDR3 sequence is 14 residues long. V was trimmed by 4 bases and J by 8 bases, leaving 16 bases between them. Germline CDR1 and CDR2: SGHRS and YFSETQ. CDR3 sequence reads: CASSMSVALDEQFY. In DNA, the CDR3 is TGCGCCAGCAGCATGTCGGTTGCCTTGGATGAGCAGTTCTAC.

The rearrangement links TRBV7-2 to TRBJ2-3; tentative D call: TRBD1 (5 bases). The CDR3 covers 15 residues. Germline-derived CDR1 and CDR2 are SGHTA and FQGNSA. V was cut by 5 bases and J by 4 bases, with 16 bases left in between. CDR3 loop: CASSLSWGAADTQYF. In nucleotides, the CDR3 is TGTGCCAGCAGCCTATCTTGGGGCGCCGCAGATACGCAGTATTTT.

A few counts support this clonotype. This rearrangement joins TRBV7-2 to TRBJ2-1; 11 nucleotides line up with TRBD2. The germline gives CDR1 SGHTA, CDR2 FQGNSA. V was clipped by 11 bases and J by 5 bases; unmatched bases: 8. The CDR3 is 14 residues long. CDR3 in DNA: TGTGCCTGCACCAGGACTAGCGGGCACAATGAGCAGTTCTTC. It codes for CACTRTSGHNEQFF.

V usage is TRBV20-1 and J usage is TRBJ1-3; 8 bases line up with TRBD1. Unmatched junction bases numbered 10, after V lost 6 bases and J lost 3 bases. This CDR3 is built from 15 residues. Germline lookup yields CDR1 DFQATT and CDR2 SNEGSKA (reference sequence). The CDR3 DNA reads TGCAGTGCCACTCCCGGGACAGGTCTTGGAAACACCATATATTTT. It codes for CSATPGTGLGNTIYF.

The sample holds one count of this clonotype. This chain uses TRBV12-3 or TRBV12-4 with TRBJ1-1; D gene unclear. Trimming took 6 bases from V and 5 from J, leaving 13 bases between them. This CDR3 contains 13 residues. The CDR3 nucleotides read TGTGCCAGCAGCAGTCATGGGAAAACTGAAGCTTTCTTT. Encoded protein: CASSSHGKTEAFF.

The rearrangement uses TRBV11-2 and TRBJ2-3; 11 bases align to TRBD2. The J segment lost 0 bases and the V segment lost 7 bases, leaving 3 bases of the junction unmatched. Germline loops: CDR1 SGHAT, CDR2 FQNNGV. The CDR3 has 15 amino acids. In DNA form, the CDR3 reads TGTGCCAGCAAGACTAGCGGGGTTAGCACAGATACGCAGTATTTT. Translation gives CASKTSGVSTDTQYF. The variable domain in full, completed from reference TRBV11-2 and TRBJ2-3, reads EAGVAQSPRYKIIEKRQSVAFWCNPISGHATLYWYQQILGQGPKLLIQFQNNGVVDDSQLPKDRFSAERLKGVDSTLKIQPAKLEDSAVYLCASKTSGVSTDTQYFGPGTRLTVL.

The genes are TRBV13 and TRBJ2-3; D not certain. The germline V gene has CDR1 PRHDT and CDR2 FYEKMQ (reference sequence). This CDR3 is built from 12 residues. The V end lost 8 bases, the J end lost 1 base, and 7 bases lay between the germline ends. The CDR3 spells CASGPGTDTQYF. The DNA for the CDR3 is TGTGCCAGCGGACCAGGCACAGATACGCAGTATTTT.

The chain employs TRBV29-1 and TRBJ2-1, with 8 bases aligning to TRBD1. CDR1 SQVTM and CDR2 ANQGSEA come from the germline V gene. V was pared by 1 base and J by 3 bases, with 14 bases of the junction left unmatched. CDR3 length: 18 amino acids. The CDR3 nucleotides read TGCAGCGTTGAAGGTCTAGCAATACAGGGGGGCCTCTACAATGAGCAGTTCTTC. Translating gives CSVEGLAIQGGLYNEQFF.

The rearrangement links TRBV5-1 to TRBJ1-5; no clear D. The V end lost 7 bases, the J end lost 6 bases, and 11 bases lay between the germline ends. Germline V gene lookup returns CDR1 SGHRS and CDR2 YFSETQ. The CDR3 has 12 residues. The CDR3 DNA reads as TGCGCCAGCGGCCTGTCTCCTCAGCCCCAGCATTTT. Its protein is CASGLSPQPQHF.

This clonotype was counted a few times. The rearrangement links TRBV7-6 to TRBJ2-3, with 13 bases lining up with TRBD2. Germline values: CDR1 SGHVS, CDR2 FNYEAQ. The CDR3 is 14 residues long. The ends lost 3 bases at V and 6 bases at J; junction bases unmatched: 0. The CDR3 DNA follows: TGTGCCAGCAGCTTGACTAGCGGGAGGGATACGCAGTATTTT. This translates into CASSLTSGRDTQYF.